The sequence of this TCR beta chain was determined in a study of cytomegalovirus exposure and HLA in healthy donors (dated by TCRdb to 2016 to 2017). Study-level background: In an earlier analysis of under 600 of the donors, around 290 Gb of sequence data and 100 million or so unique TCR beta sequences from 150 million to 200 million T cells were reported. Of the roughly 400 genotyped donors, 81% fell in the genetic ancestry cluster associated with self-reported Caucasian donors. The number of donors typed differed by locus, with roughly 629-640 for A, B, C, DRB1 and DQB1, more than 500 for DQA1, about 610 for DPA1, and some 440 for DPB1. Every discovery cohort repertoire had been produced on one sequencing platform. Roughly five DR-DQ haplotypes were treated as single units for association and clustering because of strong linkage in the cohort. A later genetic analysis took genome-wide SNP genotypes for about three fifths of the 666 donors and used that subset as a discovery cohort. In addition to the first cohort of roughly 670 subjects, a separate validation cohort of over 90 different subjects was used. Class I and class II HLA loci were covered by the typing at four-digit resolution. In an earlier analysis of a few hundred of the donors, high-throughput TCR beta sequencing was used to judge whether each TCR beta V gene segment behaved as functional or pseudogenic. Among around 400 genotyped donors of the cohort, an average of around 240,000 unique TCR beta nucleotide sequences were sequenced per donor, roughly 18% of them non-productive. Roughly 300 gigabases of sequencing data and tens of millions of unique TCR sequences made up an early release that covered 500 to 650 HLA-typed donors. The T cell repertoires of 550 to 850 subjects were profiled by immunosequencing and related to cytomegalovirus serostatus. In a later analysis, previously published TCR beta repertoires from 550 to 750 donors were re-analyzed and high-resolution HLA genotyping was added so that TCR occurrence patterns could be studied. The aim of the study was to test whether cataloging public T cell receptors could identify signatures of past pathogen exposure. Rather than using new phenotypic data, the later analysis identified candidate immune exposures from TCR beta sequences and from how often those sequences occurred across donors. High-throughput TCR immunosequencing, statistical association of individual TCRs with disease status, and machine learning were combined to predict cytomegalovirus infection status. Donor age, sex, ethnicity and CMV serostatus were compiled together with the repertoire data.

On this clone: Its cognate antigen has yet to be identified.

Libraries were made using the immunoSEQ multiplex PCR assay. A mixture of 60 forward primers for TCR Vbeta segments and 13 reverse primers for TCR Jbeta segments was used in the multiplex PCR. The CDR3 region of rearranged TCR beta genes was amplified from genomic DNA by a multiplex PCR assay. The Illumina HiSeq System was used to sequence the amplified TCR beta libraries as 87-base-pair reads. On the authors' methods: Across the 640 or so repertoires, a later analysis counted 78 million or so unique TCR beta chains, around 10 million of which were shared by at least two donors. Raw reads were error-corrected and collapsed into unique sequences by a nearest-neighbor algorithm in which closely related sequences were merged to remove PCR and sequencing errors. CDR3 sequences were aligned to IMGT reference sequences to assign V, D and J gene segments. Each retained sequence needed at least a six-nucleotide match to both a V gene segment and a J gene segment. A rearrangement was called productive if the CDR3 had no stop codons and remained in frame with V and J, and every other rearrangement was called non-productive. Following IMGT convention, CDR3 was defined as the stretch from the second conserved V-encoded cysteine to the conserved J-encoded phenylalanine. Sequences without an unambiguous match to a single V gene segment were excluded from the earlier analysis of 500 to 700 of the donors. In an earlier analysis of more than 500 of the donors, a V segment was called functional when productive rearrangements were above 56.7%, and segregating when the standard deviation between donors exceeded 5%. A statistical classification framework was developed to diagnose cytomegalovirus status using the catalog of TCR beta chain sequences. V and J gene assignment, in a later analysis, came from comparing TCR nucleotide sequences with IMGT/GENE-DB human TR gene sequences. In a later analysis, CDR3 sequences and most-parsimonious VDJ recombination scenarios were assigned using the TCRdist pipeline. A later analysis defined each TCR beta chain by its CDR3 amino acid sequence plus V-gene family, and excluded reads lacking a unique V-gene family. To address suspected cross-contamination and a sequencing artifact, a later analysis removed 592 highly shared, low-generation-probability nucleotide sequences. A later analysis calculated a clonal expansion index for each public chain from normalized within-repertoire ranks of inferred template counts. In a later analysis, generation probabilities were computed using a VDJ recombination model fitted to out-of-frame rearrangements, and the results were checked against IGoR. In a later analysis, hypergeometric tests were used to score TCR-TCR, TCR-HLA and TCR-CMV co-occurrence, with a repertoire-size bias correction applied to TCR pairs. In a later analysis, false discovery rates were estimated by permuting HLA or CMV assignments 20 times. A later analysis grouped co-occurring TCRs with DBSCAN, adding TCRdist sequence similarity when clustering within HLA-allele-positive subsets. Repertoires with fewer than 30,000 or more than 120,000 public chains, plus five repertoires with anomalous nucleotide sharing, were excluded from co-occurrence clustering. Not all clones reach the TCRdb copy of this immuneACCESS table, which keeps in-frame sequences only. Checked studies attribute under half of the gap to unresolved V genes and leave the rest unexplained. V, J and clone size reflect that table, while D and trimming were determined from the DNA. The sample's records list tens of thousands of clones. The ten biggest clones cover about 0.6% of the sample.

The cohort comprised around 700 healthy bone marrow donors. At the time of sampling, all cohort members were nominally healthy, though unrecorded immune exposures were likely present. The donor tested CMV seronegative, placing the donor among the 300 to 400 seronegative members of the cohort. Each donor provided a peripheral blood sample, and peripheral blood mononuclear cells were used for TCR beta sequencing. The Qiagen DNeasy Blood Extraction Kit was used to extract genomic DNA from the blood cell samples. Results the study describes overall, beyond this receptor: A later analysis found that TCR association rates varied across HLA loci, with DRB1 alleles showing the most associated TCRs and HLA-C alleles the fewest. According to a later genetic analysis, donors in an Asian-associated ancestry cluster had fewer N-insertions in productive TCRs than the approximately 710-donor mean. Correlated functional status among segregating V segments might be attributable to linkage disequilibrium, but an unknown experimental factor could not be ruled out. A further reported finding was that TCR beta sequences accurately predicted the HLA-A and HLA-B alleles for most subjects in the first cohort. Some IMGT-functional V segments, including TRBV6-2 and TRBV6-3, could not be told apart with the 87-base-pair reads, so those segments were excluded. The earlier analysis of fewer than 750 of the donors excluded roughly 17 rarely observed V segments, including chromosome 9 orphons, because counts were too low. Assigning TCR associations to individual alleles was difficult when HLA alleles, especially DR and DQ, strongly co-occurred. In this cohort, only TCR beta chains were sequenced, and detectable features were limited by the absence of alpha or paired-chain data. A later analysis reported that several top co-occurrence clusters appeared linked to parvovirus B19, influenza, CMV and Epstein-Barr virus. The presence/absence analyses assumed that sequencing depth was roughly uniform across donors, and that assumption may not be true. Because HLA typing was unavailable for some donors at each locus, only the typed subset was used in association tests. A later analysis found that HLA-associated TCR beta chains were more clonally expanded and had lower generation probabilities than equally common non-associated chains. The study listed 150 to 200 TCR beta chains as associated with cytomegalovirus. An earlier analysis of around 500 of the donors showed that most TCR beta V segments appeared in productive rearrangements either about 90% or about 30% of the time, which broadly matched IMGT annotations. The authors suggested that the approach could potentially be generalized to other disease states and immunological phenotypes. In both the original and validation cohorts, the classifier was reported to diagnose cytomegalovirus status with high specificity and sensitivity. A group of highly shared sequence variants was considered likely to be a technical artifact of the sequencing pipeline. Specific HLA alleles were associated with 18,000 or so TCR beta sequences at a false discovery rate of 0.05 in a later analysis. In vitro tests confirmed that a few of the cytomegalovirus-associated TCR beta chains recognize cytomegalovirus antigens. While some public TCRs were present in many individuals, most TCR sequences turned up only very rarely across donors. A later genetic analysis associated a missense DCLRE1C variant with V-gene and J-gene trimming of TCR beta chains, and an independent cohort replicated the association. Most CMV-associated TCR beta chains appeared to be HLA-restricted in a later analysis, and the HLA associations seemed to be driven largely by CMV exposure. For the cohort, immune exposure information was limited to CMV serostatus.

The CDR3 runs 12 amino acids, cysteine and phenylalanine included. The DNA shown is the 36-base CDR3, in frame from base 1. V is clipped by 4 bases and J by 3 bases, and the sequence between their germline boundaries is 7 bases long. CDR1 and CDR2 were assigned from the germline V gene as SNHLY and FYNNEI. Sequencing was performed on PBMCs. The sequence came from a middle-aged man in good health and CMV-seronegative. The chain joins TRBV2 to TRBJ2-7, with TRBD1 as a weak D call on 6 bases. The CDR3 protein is CASSAQGYEQYF. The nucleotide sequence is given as TGTGCCAGCAGTGCACAGGGCTACGAGCAGTACTTC.